The T cell receptor beta chain under discussion was sequenced for a study of tumor-infiltrating lymphocytes in primary liver carcinoma. From about 0.45 ug total RNA, TCR beta cDNA was generated with a primer in the constant region. Libraries for TCR beta were built through three nested multiplex PCR rounds, which together made up a slightly modified ARM-PCR procedure. It was with TRBV1-TRBV30 forward primers and a C-beta reverse primer that the first two PCR rounds were run, at around 11 cycles each. TCRdb itself ran the multiplex PCR reads through MiXCR, one entry per CDR3 protein. The sample gives 44,000 or so distinct CDR3 sequences, less than 75% of which show up once; less than 35% is in the top ten. This CDR3 has 15 amino acids. Germline values: CDR1 MNHEY, CDR2 SVGAGI. The germline V and J ends were trimmed by 0 bases and 8 bases, with 16 bases remaining between them. The table lists this clonotype with many counts.

Unsorted bulk tissue, about 18-31 mg of it, served as the source for co-extraction of RNA and DNA. The chain combines TRBV6-5 with TRBJ1-2; unclear D gene. Material: liver tumor tissue from sampling region 5. Subset indicated: tumor region T5, tumor centre. This TCR derives from a man between 35 and 55 years old with primary liver carcinoma and hepatitis B virus infection. The CDR3: CASSYSSRVWSGYTF. Written as DNA, the CDR3 is TGTGCCAGCAGTTACTCGAGTCGGGTTTGGTCAGGCTACACCTTC.